The 18 T cell receptor beta chains in this list originate from one sample, sequenced in a study of tumor-infiltrating lymphocytes in oesophageal squamous cell carcinoma. TCRdb processed the PCR reads anew with MiXCR; each CDR3 protein has one entry. The sample gives roughly 18,000 distinct CDR3 sequences, roughly 47% of which show up once; more than 25% is in the top ten. Sequencing was performed on esophageal tumor tissue. Receptor source: a male donor with esophageal squamous cell carcinoma.

This clonotype is judged medium-sized. This chain connects TRBV7-8 to TRBJ2-5; a weak D match, TRBD2 (6 bases). The length of the CDR3 is 15 residues. Trimming stripped 4 bases from V and 0 bases from J, with 12 bases between. From germline, CDR1 is SGHVS and CDR2 FQNEAQ. The CDR3 protein is CASSSDGGDQETQYF. The CDR3 bases are TGTGCCAGCAGCTCCGATGGAGGGGACCAAGAGACCCAGTACTTC.

This clonotype was observed a few times. The gene calls are TRBV12-3 or TRBV12-4 and TRBJ2-2, with 8 nucleotides matching TRBD2. The J segment lost 8 bases and the V segment lost 6 bases, leaving 5 bases of the junction unmatched. This CDR3 has 13 amino acids. The CDR3 region has the DNA TGTGCCAGCAGGAGCGGGAGCTTAGGGGAGCTGTTTTTT. It codes for CASRSGSLGELFF.

In this sample, this clonotype turned up once. The chain has TRBV7-6 and TRBJ2-3, with D perhaps given as TRBD1 or TRBD2 (5 bases each). The tail of the sequence fits TRBJ2-5 better, so the J call may be wrong. This CDR3 has 14 amino acids. Germline V gene lookup returns CDR1 SGHVS and CDR2 FNYEAQ. CDR3 sequence reads: CASSPGTTKETQYF. The CDR3 bases are TGTGCCAGCAGCCCAGGGACGACCAAAGAGACCCAGTACTTC.

The rearrangement joins TRBV25-1 to TRBJ2-1; 7 nucleotides line up with TRBD1. Germline V CDR1 and CDR2: MGHDK, SYGVNS. Trimming removed 2 bases from V and 10 bases from J; junction bases left unmatched: 5. The CDR3 covers 13 residues. The CDR3 loop reads CASSETGVPEQFF. The DNA for the CDR3 is TGTGCCAGCAGTGAAACAGGGGTTCCCGAGCAGTTCTTC.

CDR3 amino acids: CASSLVFSGGAGNTQYF. In DNA, the CDR3 is TGTGCCAGCAGCTTAGTTTTTAGCGGGGGGGCGGGGAATACGCAGTACTTC. V is TRBV7-2 and J is TRBJ2-7; TRBD2 matches 11 bases. CDR3 length: 17 residues. Germline loops: CDR1 SGHTA, CDR2 FQGNSA. V lost 1 base, J lost 9 bases, and 14 bases stayed unmatched. The whole variable domain, remainder taken from reference TRBV7-2 and TRBJ2-7, is GAGVSQSPSNKVTEKGKDVELRCDPISGHTALYWYRQSLGQGLEFLIYFQGNSAPDKSGLPSDRFSAERTGGSVSTLTIQRTQQEDSAVYLCASSLVFSGGAGNTQYFGPGTRLTVT.

This clonotype was seen more than once but under ten times. The rearrangement joins TRBV2 to TRBJ1-5; D uncertain. The CDR3 has 14 residues. The V end was cut by 6 bases, the J end by 6 bases, with 15 bases between. Germline CDR1 reads SNHLY; CDR2 reads FYNNEI. The CDR3: CASRTDGPGQPQHF. CDR3 nucleotides: TGTGCCAGCAGAACCGACGGGCCAGGTCAGCCCCAGCATTTT.

This chain links TRBV11-1 with TRBJ2-1, with D possibly TRBD2 on 5 matching bases. Germline values: CDR1 SGHAT, CDR2 FQDESV (reference sequence). CDR3 length equals 15 residues. V lost 4 bases to trimming and J lost 0 bases, with 10 bases between them. This CDR3 reads CASSYAGYSYNEQFF. The DNA of the CDR3 is TGTGCCAGCAGCTACGCGGGTTACTCCTACAATGAGCAGTTCTTC.

The V gene is TRBV6-6, the J gene TRBJ2-5, with TRBD2 identical over 9 bases. From germline, CDR1 is MNHNY and CDR2 SVGAGI (reference sequence). Germline trimming cut 0 bases from V and 5 bases from J; bases unmatched to any gene: 10. The CDR3 extends over 17 amino acids. This CDR3 is CASSYSGLAGVLETQYF. In DNA, the CDR3 is TGTGCCAGCAGTTACTCGGGATTAGCGGGAGTATTGGAGACCCAGTACTTC.

This clonotype occurred a few times. The rearrangement joins TRBV7-3 to TRBJ2-5; D remains ambiguous. V was clipped by 8 bases and J by 4 bases, with 14 bases between them. CDR1 is SGHTA and CDR2 is FQGTGA in the germline V gene. The CDR3 totals 13 residues. CDR3 nucleotide sequence: TGTGCCAGCTCGTCGGGCAGAGGAGAGACCCAGTACTTC. As protein: CASSSGRGETQYF.

The rearrangement links TRBV19 to TRBJ2-5, with D unclear. The germline V and J ends were trimmed by 2 bases and 2 bases, with 12 bases remaining between them. The V gene's germline CDR1 is LNHDA and CDR2 SQIVND (reference sequence). The length of the CDR3 is 15 residues. This CDR3 is CASSIRRQMQETQYF. In DNA form, the CDR3 reads TGTGCCAGTAGTATACGGCGGCAGATGCAAGAGACCCAGTACTTC. The full variable domain, its missing parts supplied by reference TRBV19 and TRBJ2-5, is DGGITQSPKYLFRKEGQNVTLSCEQNLNHDAMYWYRQDPGQGLRLIYYSQIVNDFQKGDIAEGYSVSREKKESFPLTVTSAQKNPTAFYLCASSIRRQMQETQYFGPGTRLLVL.

This clonotype was recorded at least ten times. The genes are TRBV18 and TRBJ1-1; possibly TRBD1 for D (5 bases). Germline CDR1 KGHSH, CDR2 LQKENI. V was shortened by 2 bases and J by 11 bases, with 9 bases between the two germline ends. The CDR3 is 11 residues long. As DNA, the CDR3 is TGTGCCAGCTCACCAAGGGACGGCGCTTTCTTT. Translating gives CASSPRDGAFF.

There are a few counts of this clonotype. This chain uses TRBV7-9 with TRBJ2-5, with no clear D. The J call may be faulty, since TRBJ2-1 better matches the DNA end. Germline V gives CDR1 SEHNR, CDR2 FQNEAQ (reference sequence). The CDR3 has 16 amino acids. The CDR3 protein is CASSSRLQMGYNEQFF. CDR3 DNA: TGTGCCAGCAGCTCACGACTCCAAATGGGCTACAATGAGCAGTTCTTC.

This clonotype was found a few times. The chain employs TRBV7-2 and TRBJ2-7; TRBD1 matches at 9 bases. The V segment lost 5 bases and the J segment 3 bases; nucleotides outside the gene matches: 5. From germline, CDR1 is SGHTA and CDR2 FQGNSA. CDR3 size: 14 residues. The CDR3 nucleotides are TGTGCCAGCAGCCGACAGGGGGGAGTCTACGAGCAGTACTTC. It is translated as CASSRQGGVYEQYF. Using reference TRBV7-2 and TRBJ2-7 for the parts outside the CDR3, the full variable domain is GAGVSQSPSNKVTEKGKDVELRCDPISGHTALYWYRQSLGQGLEFLIYFQGNSAPDKSGLPSDRFSAERTGGSVSTLTIQRTQQEDSAVYLCASSRQGGVYEQYFGPGTRLTVT.

There are many counts of this clonotype. Since no conserved phenylalanine or tryptophan closes the CDR3, a read error is the likely cause. The DNA is left out, because the CDR3 cannot be placed on it with certainty; the CDR3 is given as TCRdb lists it. The genes are TRBV7-2 and TRBJ2-1; the D segment call TRBD2 is taken from the table without a DNA check. The germline gives CDR1 SGHTA, CDR2 FQGNSA. The CDR3 has 17 amino acids, counting both end residues. The CDR3 spells CASTTRAGVDYGYTFGS.

V and J are TRBV7-2 and TRBJ2-5; TRBD1 matches at 7 bases. The DNA matches TRBJ2-7 better at its end, which makes the J call doubtful. Germline CDR1 reads SGHTA; CDR2 reads FQGNSA. The CDR3 covers 15 residues. CDR3 region: CASAQQGPLTYEQYF. CDR3 DNA sequence: TGTGCCAGCGCCCAACAGGGGCCCCTAACCTACGAGCAGTACTTC.

This clonotype was detected ten times or more. The V gene is TRBV15, the J gene TRBJ2-1; D perhaps matches TRBD2 (6 bases). This CDR3 region has 16 residues. From germline, CDR1 is LNHNV and CDR2 YYDKDF (reference sequence). V was cut by 1 base and J by 7 bases, with 17 bases left in between. CDR3 DNA sequence: TGTGCCACCAGCAGAGCGCAGAGCGGGTGGGGGAATGAGCAGTTCTTC. Protein: CATSRAQSGWGNEQFF.

This clonotype rates as medium-sized. CDR3 coding DNA: TGTGCCAGCAGCCCTAGCGGGAGGGCCATCAATGAGCAGTTCTTC. Residues: CASSPSGRAINEQFF. The genes are TRBV7-3 and TRBJ2-1; 12 bases are a match to TRBD2. V dropped 5 bases and J dropped 6; count of bases not matched to a gene: 5. This CDR3 is built from 15 residues. Germline assignment: CDR1 SGHTA and CDR2 FQGTGA. Filled out from reference TRBV7-3 and TRBJ2-1, the complete variable domain reads GAGVSQTPSNKVTEKGKYVELRCDPISGHTALYWYRQSLGQGPEFLIYFQGTGAADDSGLPNDRFFAVRPEGSVSTLKIQRTERGDSAVYLCASSPSGRAINEQFFGPGTRLTVL.

Details on this clonotype: The CDR3 carries no conserved terminal phenylalanine or tryptophan, so it likely arises from a read error. No DNA is shown, since the ends of the CDR3 on it are uncertain; the CDR3 is the one TCRdb lists. This chain uses TRBV12-3 or TRBV12-4 with TRBJ2-6; the D call in the table, TRBD1, was not verified against the DNA. With termini counted, the CDR3 has 17 amino acids. CDR3 residues: CASSRGTGNNSPLHFGA.